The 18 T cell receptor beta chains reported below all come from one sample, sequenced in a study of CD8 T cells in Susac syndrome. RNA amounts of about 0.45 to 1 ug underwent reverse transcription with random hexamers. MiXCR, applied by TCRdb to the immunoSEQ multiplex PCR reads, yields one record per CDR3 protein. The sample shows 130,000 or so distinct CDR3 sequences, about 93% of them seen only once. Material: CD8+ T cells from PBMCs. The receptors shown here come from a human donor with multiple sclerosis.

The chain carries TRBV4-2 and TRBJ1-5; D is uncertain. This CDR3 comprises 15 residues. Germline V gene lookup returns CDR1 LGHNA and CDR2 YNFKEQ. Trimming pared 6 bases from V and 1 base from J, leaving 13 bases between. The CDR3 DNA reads TGTGCCAGCAGGGTTTGGGTAGGGAGCAATCAGCCCCAGCATTTT. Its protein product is CASRVWVGSNQPQHF.

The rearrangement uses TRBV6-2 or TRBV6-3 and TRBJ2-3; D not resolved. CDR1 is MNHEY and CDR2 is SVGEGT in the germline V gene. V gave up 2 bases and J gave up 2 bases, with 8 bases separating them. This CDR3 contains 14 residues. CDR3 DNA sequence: TGTGCCAGCAGTTACGCACCCTACACAGATACGCAGTATTTT. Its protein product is CASSYAPYTDTQYF.

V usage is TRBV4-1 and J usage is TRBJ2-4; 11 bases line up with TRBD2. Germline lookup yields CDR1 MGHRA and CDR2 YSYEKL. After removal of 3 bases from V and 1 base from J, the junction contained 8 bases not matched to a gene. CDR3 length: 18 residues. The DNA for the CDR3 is TGCGCCAGCAGCCAGACTAGCGGGATCTCGGGGGCCAAAAACATTCAGTACTTC. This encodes CASSQTSGISGAKNIQYF.

CDR3 sequence (DNA): TGTGCCACGACTAGCGGGGCGAATGAGCAGTTCTTC. It encodes CATTSGANEQFF. The V and J genes are TRBV13 and TRBJ2-1; 11 bases match TRBD2. CDR1 and CDR2 from the germline V gene are PRHDT and FYEKMQ (reference sequence). V shed 10 bases and J 7 bases; nucleotides not matched to a gene: 3. This CDR3 has 12 amino acids.

The CDR3 nucleotides read TGTGCCAGCAGTTTCACAGGGGATATCACCGGGGAGCTGTTTTTT. Residues: CASSFTGDITGELFF. The V and J genes are TRBV27 and TRBJ2-2; 7 bases agree with TRBD1. Trimming cost V 3 bases and J 4 bases; bases outside gene matches: 5. Germline lookup yields CDR1 MNHEY and CDR2 SMNVEV (reference sequence). CDR3 size: 15 residues.

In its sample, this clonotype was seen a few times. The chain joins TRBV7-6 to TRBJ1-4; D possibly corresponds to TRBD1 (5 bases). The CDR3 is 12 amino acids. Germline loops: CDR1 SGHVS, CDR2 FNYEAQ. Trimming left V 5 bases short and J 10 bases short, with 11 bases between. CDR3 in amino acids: CASSPPGGKLFF. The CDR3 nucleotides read TGTGCCAGCAGCCCCCCCGGGGGAAAACTGTTTTTT.

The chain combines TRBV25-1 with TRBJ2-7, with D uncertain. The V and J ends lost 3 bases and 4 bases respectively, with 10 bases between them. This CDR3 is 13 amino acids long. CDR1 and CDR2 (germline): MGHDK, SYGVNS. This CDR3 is CASSDIGTYEQYF. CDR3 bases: TGTGCCAGCAGTGACATAGGCACGTACGAGCAGTACTTC.

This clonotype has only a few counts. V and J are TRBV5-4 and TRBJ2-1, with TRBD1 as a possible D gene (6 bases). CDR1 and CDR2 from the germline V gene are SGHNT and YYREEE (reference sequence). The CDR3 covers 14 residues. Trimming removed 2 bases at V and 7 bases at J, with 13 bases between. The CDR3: CASSFFTGLNEQFF. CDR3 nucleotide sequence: TGTGCCAGCAGCTTCTTTACAGGGCTGAATGAGCAGTTCTTC.

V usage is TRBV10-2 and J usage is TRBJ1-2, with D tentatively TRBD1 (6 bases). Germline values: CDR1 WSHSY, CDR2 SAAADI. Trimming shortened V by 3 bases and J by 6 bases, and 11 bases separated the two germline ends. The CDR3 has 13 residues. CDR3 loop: CASSEQGFNGYTF. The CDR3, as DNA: TGCGCCAGCAGTGAACAGGGATTCAATGGCTACACCTTC.

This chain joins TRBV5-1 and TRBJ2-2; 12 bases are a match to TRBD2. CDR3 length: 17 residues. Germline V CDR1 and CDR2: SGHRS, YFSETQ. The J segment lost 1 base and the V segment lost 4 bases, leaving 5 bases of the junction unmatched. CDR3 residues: CASSAGLAGLNTGELFF. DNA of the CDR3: TGCGCCAGCAGCGCGGGACTAGCGGGCCTGAACACCGGGGAGCTGTTTTTT.

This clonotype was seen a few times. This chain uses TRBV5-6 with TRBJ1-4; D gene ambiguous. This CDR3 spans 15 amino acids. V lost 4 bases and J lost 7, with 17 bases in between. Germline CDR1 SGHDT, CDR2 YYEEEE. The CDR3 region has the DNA TGTGCCAGCAGCCGAGGGTCAGGTTGGAGTGAAAAACTGTTTTTT. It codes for CASSRGSGWSEKLFF.

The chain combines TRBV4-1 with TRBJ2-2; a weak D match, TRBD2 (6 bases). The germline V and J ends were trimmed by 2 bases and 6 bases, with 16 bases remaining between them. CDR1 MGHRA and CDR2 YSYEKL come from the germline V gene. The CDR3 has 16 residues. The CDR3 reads CASSQTTGGFSGELFF. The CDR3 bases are TGCGCCAGCAGCCAAACCACCGGAGGGTTCTCCGGGGAGCTGTTTTTT.

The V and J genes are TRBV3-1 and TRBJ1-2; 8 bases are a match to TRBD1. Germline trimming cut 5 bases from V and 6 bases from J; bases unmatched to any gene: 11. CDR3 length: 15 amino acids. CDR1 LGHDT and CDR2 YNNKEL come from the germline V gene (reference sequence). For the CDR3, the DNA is TGTGCCAGCAGCAATCTTACAGGGGGGTTGGATGGCTACACCTTC. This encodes CASSNLTGGLDGYTF.

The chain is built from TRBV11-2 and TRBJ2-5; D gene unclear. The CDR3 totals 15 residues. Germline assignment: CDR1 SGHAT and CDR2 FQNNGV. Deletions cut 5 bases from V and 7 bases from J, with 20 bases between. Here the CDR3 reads CASSLVTAGWGTQYF. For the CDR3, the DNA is TGTGCCAGCAGCCTAGTCACAGCCGGGTGGGGGACCCAGTACTTC.

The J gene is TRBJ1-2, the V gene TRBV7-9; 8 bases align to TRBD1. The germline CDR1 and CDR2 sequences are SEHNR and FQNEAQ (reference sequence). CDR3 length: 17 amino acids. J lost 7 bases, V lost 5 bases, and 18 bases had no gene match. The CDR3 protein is CASSPPDRALLTSGYTF. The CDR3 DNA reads TGTGCCAGCAGCCCACCGGACAGGGCCTTACTTACAAGTGGCTACACCTTC.

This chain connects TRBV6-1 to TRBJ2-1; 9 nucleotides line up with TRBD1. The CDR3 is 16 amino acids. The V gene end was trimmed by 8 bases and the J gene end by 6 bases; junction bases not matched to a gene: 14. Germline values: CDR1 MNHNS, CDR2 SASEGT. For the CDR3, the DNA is TGTGCCAGCCCCCCCGCCGGGACAGGGAACCCCAATGAGCAGTTCTTC. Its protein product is CASPPAGTGNPNEQFF.

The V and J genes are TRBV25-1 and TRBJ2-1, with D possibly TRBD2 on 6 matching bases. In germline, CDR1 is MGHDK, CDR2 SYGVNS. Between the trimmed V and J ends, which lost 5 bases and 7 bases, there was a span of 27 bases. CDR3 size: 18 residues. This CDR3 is CASSPEGELARRKNEQFF. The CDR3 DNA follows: TGTGCCAGCAGTCCTGAGGGAGAGCTAGCGAGAAGAAAGAATGAGCAGTTCTTC.

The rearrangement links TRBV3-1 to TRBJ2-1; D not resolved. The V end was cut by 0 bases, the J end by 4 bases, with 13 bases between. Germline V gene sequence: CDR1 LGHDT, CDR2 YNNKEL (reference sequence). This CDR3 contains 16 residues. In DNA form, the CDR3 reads TGTGCCAGCAGCCAAGATTGGCTTCCCCCGTACAATGAGCAGTTCTTC. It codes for CASSQDWLPPYNEQFF.